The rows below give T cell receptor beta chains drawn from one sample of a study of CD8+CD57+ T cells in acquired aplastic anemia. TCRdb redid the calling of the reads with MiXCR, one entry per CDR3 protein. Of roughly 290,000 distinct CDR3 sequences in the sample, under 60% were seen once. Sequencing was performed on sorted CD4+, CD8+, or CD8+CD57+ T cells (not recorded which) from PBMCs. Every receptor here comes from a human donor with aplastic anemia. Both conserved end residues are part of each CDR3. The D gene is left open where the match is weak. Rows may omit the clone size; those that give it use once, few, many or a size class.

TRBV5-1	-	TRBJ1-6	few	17	TGCGCCAGCAGCTTCGGTGGGGACCGATCGATAGATTCACCCCTCCACTTT	CASSFGGDRSIDSPLHF
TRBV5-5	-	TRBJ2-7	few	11	TGTGCCAGCAGCTTTGGCGTCGAGCAGTACTTC	CASSFGVEQYF
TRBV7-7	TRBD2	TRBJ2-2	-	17	TGTGCTAGCAGCTCCGGACTAGCGGGGGCCTTCACCGGGGAGCTGTTTTTT	CASSSGLAGAFTGELFF
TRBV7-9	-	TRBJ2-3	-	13	TGTGCCAGCAGCCGCGGGAACACAGATACGCAGTATTTT	CASSRGNTDTQYF
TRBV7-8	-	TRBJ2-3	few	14	TGTGCCAGCAGCTTATTGGGGGGCGCAGATACGCAGTATTTT	CASSLLGGADTQYF
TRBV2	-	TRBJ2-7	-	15	TGTGCCAGCAAAATGGATAGGCAGGGTAGGGTCGAGCAGTACTTC	CASKMDRQGRVEQYF
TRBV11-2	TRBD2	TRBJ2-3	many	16	TGTGCCAGCAGCCGAGCGGGACTAGCTGGTACCGATACGCAGTATTTT	CASSRAGLAGTDTQYF
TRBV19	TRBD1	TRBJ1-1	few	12	TGTGCCAGCCGAGCAGGGGGTGGTGAAGCTTTCTTT	CASRAGGGEAFF
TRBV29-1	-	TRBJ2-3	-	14	TGCAGCGTGCCACTAGGAGGGGGGCAAGGTACGCAGTATTTT	CSVPLGGGQGTQYF
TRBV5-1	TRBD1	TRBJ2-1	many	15	TGCGCCAGCAGCTTGAAACAGGGGGCGATCAATGAGCAGTTCTTC	CASSLKQGAINEQFF
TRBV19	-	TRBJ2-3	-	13	TGTGCCAGTCGTTGGGGGGCCACGGATACGCAGTATTTT	CASRWGATDTQYF
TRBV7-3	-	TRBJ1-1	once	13	TGTGCCAGCAGCTTGGCTACGGGCACTGAAGCTTTCTTT	CASSLATGTEAFF
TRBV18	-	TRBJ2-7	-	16	TGTGCCAGCTCACTCCTAGGACAGGGAGGGTCCTACGAGCAGTACTTC	CASSLLGQGGSYEQYF